This T cell receptor beta chain was recovered during a study of blood T cell repertoires in COVID-19. Study-wide background: Some COVID-19 samples were acute and others convalescent; all came from the United States, Italy and Spain.

In the original workflow: Nucleated cell number was recorded as an estimate derived from reference gene primer amplification. The data were produced by immunoSEQ multiplex PCR, yet TCRdb's version contains in-frame clones alone and is incomplete. V, J and clone size reflect that table, while D and trimming were determined from the DNA. This sample has about 16,000 clones, with 85% to 95% found just once. V was shortened by 6 bases and J by 0 bases, with 15 bases between the two germline ends. This CDR3 comprises 16 residues. CDR1 and CDR2 (germline): SNHLY, FYNNEI. The V gene is TRBV2, the J gene TRBJ1-5; TRBD1 might be the D (6 bases). The sequencing sample was made of peripheral blood. The clonotype was recovered from a human donor in a cohort sampled during active COVID-19. CDR3 bases: TGTGCCAGCAGGGGATGGACAGTTTATAGCAATCAGCCCCAGCATTTT. It translates to CASRGWTVYSNQPQHF.